A single sample is the source of the 22 T cell receptor beta chains below, sequenced in a study of blood T cell repertoires in COVID-19. Data came from immunoSEQ multiplex PCR; TCRdb stores just in-frame clones and leaves some out. The data contain almost 250,000 clones, approximately 86% of them singletons. The sample comprised PBMCs or T cells enriched from blood (not recorded which). Receptors were obtained from a woman aged 45-59 years who had recovered from COVID-19.

This clone showed up just once. The chain has TRBV28 and TRBJ1-2, with no clear D. The V end lost 5 bases, the J end lost 7 bases, and 11 bases lay between the germline ends. From germline, CDR1 is MDHEN and CDR2 SYDVKM. There are 12 residues in the CDR3. CDR3 coding DNA: TGTGCCAGCAGTCTCCCAGTGATTGGCTACACCTTC. This translates into CASSLPVIGYTF.

This clone was seen a few times. The rearrangement uses TRBV20-1 and TRBJ1-2, with D perhaps TRBD1 (5 bases). The germline gives CDR1 DFQATT, CDR2 SNEGSKA (reference sequence). V dropped 3 bases and J dropped 5 bases, with 13 bases sitting between them. CDR3 length: 13 residues. Here the CDR3 reads CSASYGGGYGYTF. The DNA for the CDR3 is TGCAGTGCTAGTTACGGGGGTGGGTATGGCTACACCTTC.

The V and J genes are TRBV11-2 and TRBJ2-1; TRBD2 aligns across 8 bases. From germline, CDR1 is SGHAT and CDR2 FQNNGV. The CDR3 runs 17 residues. Trimming cost V 2 bases and J 3 bases; bases outside gene matches: 9. For the CDR3, the DNA is TGTGCCAGCAGCTTACTCTATACTAGCGGAAGCTACAATGAGCAGTTCTTC. Amino acid sequence: CASSLLYTSGSYNEQFF. The full variable domain, with the rest looked up from reference TRBV11-2 and TRBJ2-1, is EAGVAQSPRYKIIEKRQSVAFWCNPISGHATLYWYQQILGQGPKLLIQFQNNGVVDDSQLPKDRFSAERLKGVDSTLKIQPAKLEDSAVYLCASSLLYTSGSYNEQFFGPGTRLTVL.

The chain carries TRBV7-3 and TRBJ2-1; 8 nucleotides line up with TRBD2. J gave up 4 bases and V 6 bases, and 11 bases lay outside the gene matches. The CDR3 totals 16 residues. Germline V CDR1 and CDR2: SGHTA, FQGTGA. CDR3 protein: CASRSNSGTTYNEQFF. The CDR3 nucleotides read TGTGCCAGCAGGTCGAATAGCGGGACTACATACAATGAGCAGTTCTTC.

The chain links TRBV19 to TRBJ2-1; tentative D call: TRBD2 (5 bases). Germline V gene sequence: CDR1 LNHDA, CDR2 SQIVND (reference sequence). This CDR3 contains 13 residues. The V end lost 8 bases, the J end lost 7 bases, and 15 bases lay between the germline ends. The CDR3: CASRGERRNEQFF. The DNA of the CDR3 is TGTGCCAGTCGGGGAGAGAGGAGGAATGAGCAGTTCTTC.

The CDR3 loop is CASSQTGNEQYF. CDR3 DNA sequence: TGTGCCAGCAGCCAAACAGGGAACGAGCAGTACTTC. The chain has TRBV3-1 (or the pseudogene TRBV3-2) and TRBJ2-7, with D possibly TRBD1 on 6 matching bases. The V and J ends lost 2 bases and 5 bases respectively, with 7 bases between them. Looked up from germline, CDR1 is LGHDT and CDR2 is YNNKEL (reference sequence). This CDR3 region has 12 residues.

This chain connects TRBV7-2 to TRBJ2-2; D perhaps matches TRBD1 (6 bases). This CDR3 is built from 14 residues. The germline V gene encodes CDR1 SGHTA and CDR2 FQGNSA. The germline V and J ends were trimmed by 0 bases and 6 bases, with 8 bases remaining between them. The CDR3 bases are TGTGCCAGCAGCTTAGCGCAGGGGTCCGGGGAGCTGTTTTTT. Its protein is CASSLAQGSGELFF.

The chain has TRBV28 and TRBJ2-7, with no clear D. V was trimmed by 5 bases and J by 3 bases, leaving 17 bases between them. The CDR3 covers 15 residues. The germline V gene has CDR1 MDHEN and CDR2 SYDVKM. This CDR3 reads CASSQELLFGYEQYF. In nucleotides, the CDR3 is TGTGCCAGCAGTCAAGAGTTATTATTCGGCTACGAGCAGTACTTC.

This sequence joins TRBV5-5 and TRBJ1-5; D unclear. The CDR3 is 15 residues long. V was shortened by 2 bases and J by 0 bases, with 9 bases between the two germline ends. Germline V gene lookup returns CDR1 SGHKS and CDR2 YYEKEE (reference sequence). The CDR3 nucleotides are TGTGCCAGCAGCTTTGATGGAGATAGCAATCAGCCCCAGCATTTT. Translated, it gives CASSFDGDSNQPQHF.

The V and J genes are TRBV28 and TRBJ2-1; no firm D call. The V end was cut by 3 bases, the J end by 10 bases, with 7 bases between. This CDR3 contains 11 residues. The germline V gene has CDR1 MDHEN and CDR2 SYDVKM. The CDR3 DNA follows: TGTGCCAGCAGTTTTTCTCTCGAGCAGTTCTTC. Its protein product is CASSFSLEQFF.

This rearrangement joins TRBV7-8 to TRBJ1-2, with D maybe TRBD1 (6 bases). The CDR3 runs to 12 residues. Between the trimmed V and J ends, which lost 5 bases and 6 bases, there was a span of 10 bases. Germline CDR1 reads SGHVS; CDR2 reads FQNEAQ. CDR3 sequence (DNA): TGTGCCAGCAGCATATACAGGGATGGCTACACCTTC. Its translation is CASSIYRDGYTF.

This clone has only a few counts. The chain combines TRBV2 with TRBJ2-7; D is possibly TRBD1 (6 bases). CDR3 length: 14 amino acids. Germline CDR1 is SNHLY and CDR2 is FYNNEI. Trimming removed 5 bases from V and 1 base from J, with 12 bases in between. The CDR3 reads CASSPDRYSYEQYF. DNA for the CDR3: TGTGCCAGCAGTCCCGACAGGTATTCCTACGAGCAGTACTTC.

This clone was detected only a few times. The chain recombines TRBV29-1 with TRBJ1-1; possibly TRBD1 for D (5 bases). Deletions cut 4 bases from V and 4 bases from J, with 16 bases between. The CDR3 extends over 14 amino acids. Germline V gives CDR1 SQVTM, CDR2 ANQGSEA. CDR3 sequence (DNA): TGCAGCGTTGGTCGGGCATTAAGGGGCACTGAAGCTTTCTTT. It codes for CSVGRALRGTEAFF.

This clone has a handful of counts. The chain couples TRBV6-6 to TRBJ2-1; 7 bases are shared with TRBD1. Germline trimming cut 6 bases from V and 5 bases from J; bases unmatched to any gene: 7. This CDR3 spans 14 amino acids. In germline, CDR1 is MNHNY, CDR2 SVGAGI (reference sequence). CDR3 coding DNA: TGTGCCAGCAGAACCGGGACAGAAAACAATGAGCAGTTCTTC. The encoded protein is CASRTGTENNEQFF.

The chain couples TRBV27 to TRBJ1-2, with D possibly TRBD1 on 6 matching bases. Deletions cut 5 bases from V and 8 bases from J, with 18 bases between. Germline V gene data show CDR1 as MNHEY and CDR2 as SMNVEV (reference sequence). The CDR3 covers 14 residues. The CDR3 protein is CASSPSGTKRGYTF. The CDR3 DNA is TGTGCCAGCAGTCCATCCGGGACAAAGAGGGGCTACACCTTC.

V and J are TRBV27 and TRBJ2-3; 15 bases align to TRBD2. CDR3 length equals 17 residues. Per germline, CDR1 MNHEY and CDR2 SMNVEV (reference sequence). Germline trimming cut 1 base from V and 14 bases from J; bases unmatched to any gene: 13. The CDR3 region has the DNA TGTGCCAGCAGTTTATACCACTTTCGGACTAGCGGGGGGGGATGGTATTTT. Its translation: CASSLYHFRTSGGGWYF.

J is TRBJ1-1 and V is TRBV4-3; tentative D call: TRBD1 (5 bases). Trimming cost V 4 bases and J 2 bases, with 8 bases left between them. Germline V gene data show CDR1 as LGHNA and CDR2 as YSLEER. The CDR3 spans 13 residues. This CDR3 reads CASSLDTNTEAFF. The CDR3 bases are TGCGCCAGCAGCCTGGACACCAACACTGAAGCTTTCTTT.

This chain links TRBV21-1 with TRBJ2-5; TRBD2 is the table's D call and was not checked against the DNA. TRBV21-1 is listed as a pseudogene. This CDR3 is 13 amino acids long. DNA for the CDR3: TGTGCCAGCAGCAAACCCTTTACTCGGACCCAGTACTTC. Translation gives CASSKPFTRTQYF.

This chain links TRBV9 with TRBJ1-3, with D tentatively TRBD1 (6 bases). V was cut by 3 bases and J by 4 bases, with 14 bases left in between. Germline values: CDR1 SGDLS, CDR2 YYNGEE. This CDR3 contains 15 residues. CDR3 nucleotides: TGTGCCAGCAGCGCCCGTCGGGGGGCAGGAAACACCATATATTTT. It yields the protein CASSARRGAGNTIYF.

The rearrangement uses TRBV9 and TRBJ2-7, with 12 bases fitting TRBD2. The ends lost 0 bases at V and 3 bases at J; junction bases unmatched: 4. The CDR3 consists of 16 residues. From germline, CDR1 is SGDLS and CDR2 YYNGEE. CDR3 in DNA: TGTGCCAGCAGCGTAGGCTCGACTAGCGGGAGCTACGAGCAGTACTTC. Amino acids: CASSVGSTSGSYEQYF. The full variable domain, with the rest looked up from reference TRBV9 and TRBJ2-7, is DSGVTQTPKHLITATGQRVTLRCSPRSGDLSVYWYQQSLDQGLQFLIQYYNGEERAKGNILERFSAQQFPDLHSELNLSSLELGDSALYFCASSVGSTSGSYEQYFGPGTRLTVT.

The count of this clone is one. The rearrangement uses TRBV5-1 and TRBJ1-4, with TRBD1 identical over 7 bases. The V gene end was trimmed by 3 bases and the J gene end by 0 bases; junction bases not matched to a gene: 5. The germline V gene has CDR1 SGHRS and CDR2 YFSETQ. The CDR3 totals 16 residues. CDR3 amino acids: CASSSGQVATNEKLFF. In nucleotides, the CDR3 is TGCGCCAGCAGCTCAGGACAGGTTGCAACTAATGAAAAACTGTTTTTT.

The chain employs TRBV4-1 and TRBJ2-1, with D unclear. CDR1 and CDR2 from the germline V gene are MGHRA and YSYEKL. The CDR3 length is 16 residues. Deletions cut 1 base from V and 1 base from J, with 11 bases between. CDR3 protein: CASSQAGPASYNEQFF. CDR3 DNA: TGCGCCAGCAGCCAAGCAGGTCCGGCATCCTACAATGAGCAGTTCTTC.